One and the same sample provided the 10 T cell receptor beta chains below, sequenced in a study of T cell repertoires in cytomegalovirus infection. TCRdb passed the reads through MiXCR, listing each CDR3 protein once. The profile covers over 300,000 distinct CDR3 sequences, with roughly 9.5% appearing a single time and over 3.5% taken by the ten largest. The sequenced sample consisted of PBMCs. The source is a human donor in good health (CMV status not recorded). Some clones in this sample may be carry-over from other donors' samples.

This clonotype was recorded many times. CDR3: CASSISSGVVYEQYF. The CDR3 region has the DNA TGTGCCAGTAGTATCTCTAGCGGGGTCGTCTACGAGCAGTACTTC. The V and J genes are TRBV19 and TRBJ2-7; 9 positions agree with TRBD2. Trimming took 3 bases from V and 3 from J; bases not matched to a gene: 6. Germline V gene lookup returns CDR1 LNHDA and CDR2 SQIVND (reference sequence). The CDR3 runs to 15 residues.

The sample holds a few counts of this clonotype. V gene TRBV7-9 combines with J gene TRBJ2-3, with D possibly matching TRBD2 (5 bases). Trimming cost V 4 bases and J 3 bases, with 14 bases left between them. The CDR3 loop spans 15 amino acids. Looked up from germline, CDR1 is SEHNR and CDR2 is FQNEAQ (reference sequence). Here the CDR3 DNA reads TGTGCCAGCAGCTCAGTCGGGTCGGGGACAGATACGCAGTATTTT. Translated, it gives CASSSVGSGTDTQYF.

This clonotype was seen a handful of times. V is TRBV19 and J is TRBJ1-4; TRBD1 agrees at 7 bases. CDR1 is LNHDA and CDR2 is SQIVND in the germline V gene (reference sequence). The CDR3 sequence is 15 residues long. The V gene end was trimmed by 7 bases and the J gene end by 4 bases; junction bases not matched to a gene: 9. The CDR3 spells CASMRSRDSNEKLFF. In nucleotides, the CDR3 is TGTGCCAGTATGCGATCCCGGGACAGTAATGAAAAACTGTTTTTT. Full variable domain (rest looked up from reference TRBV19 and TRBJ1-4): DGGITQSPKYLFRKEGQNVTLSCEQNLNHDAMYWYRQDPGQGLRLIYYSQIVNDFQKGDIAEGYSVSREKKESFPLTVTSAQKNPTAFYLCASMRSRDSNEKLFFGSGTQLSVL.

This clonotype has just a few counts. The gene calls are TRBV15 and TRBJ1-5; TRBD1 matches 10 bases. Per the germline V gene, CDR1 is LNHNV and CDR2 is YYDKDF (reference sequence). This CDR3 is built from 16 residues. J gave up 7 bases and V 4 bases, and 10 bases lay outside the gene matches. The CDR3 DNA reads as TGTGCCACCAGCACCCCCCGGGACAGGGGATACCAGCCCCAGCATTTT. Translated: CATSTPRDRGYQPQHF.

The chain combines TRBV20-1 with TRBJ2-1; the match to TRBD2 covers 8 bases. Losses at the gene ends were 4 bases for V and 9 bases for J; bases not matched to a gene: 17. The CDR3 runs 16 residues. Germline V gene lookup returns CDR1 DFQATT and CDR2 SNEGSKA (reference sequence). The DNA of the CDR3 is TGCAGTGCTATCCCGTTTGGCGGGAGGACCAGACGTGAGCAGTTCTTC. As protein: CSAIPFGGRTRREQFF.

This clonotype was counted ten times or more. This chain's CDR3 is CASSLHFDIFTEAFF. The CDR3 DNA follows: TGTGCCAGCAGCCTCCACTTCGACATCTTTACTGAAGCTTTCTTT. The rearrangement joins TRBV7-2 to TRBJ1-1; D is ambiguous. Germline loops: CDR1 SGHTA, CDR2 FQGNSA. The CDR3 contains 15 residues. Trimming shortened V by 5 bases and J by 5 bases, and 18 bases separated the two germline ends.

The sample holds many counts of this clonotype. CDR3 sequence reads: CASSRAPSGRAYEQYF. CDR3 bases: TGTGCCAGCAGCCGAGCCCCTAGCGGGAGGGCCTACGAGCAGTACTTC. The chain joins TRBV6-5 to TRBJ2-7; TRBD2 aligns across 12 bases. Per germline, CDR1 MNHEY and CDR2 SVGAGI. The CDR3 extends over 16 amino acids. V shed 6 bases, J shed 2 bases, and the junction held 8 bases outside the gene matches.

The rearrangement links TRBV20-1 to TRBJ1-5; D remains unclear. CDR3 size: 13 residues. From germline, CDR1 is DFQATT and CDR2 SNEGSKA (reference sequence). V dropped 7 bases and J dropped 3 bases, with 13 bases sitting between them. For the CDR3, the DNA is TGCAGTGAGTCAGCCGGGCCCAATCAGCCCCAGCATTTT. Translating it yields CSESAGPNQPQHF.

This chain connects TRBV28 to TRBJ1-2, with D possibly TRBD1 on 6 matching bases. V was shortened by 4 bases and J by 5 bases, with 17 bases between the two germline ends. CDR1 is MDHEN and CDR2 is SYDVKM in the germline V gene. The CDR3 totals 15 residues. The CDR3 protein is CASSSRQGKGYGYTF. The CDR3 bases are TGTGCCAGCAGTTCCCGTCAGGGGAAGGGATATGGCTACACCTTC.

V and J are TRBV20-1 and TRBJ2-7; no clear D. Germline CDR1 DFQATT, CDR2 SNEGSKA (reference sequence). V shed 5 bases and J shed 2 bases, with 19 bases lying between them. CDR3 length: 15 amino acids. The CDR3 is CSAGPSTRVPYEQYF. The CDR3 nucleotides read TGCAGTGCTGGACCCTCGACAAGGGTCCCCTACGAGCAGTACTTC.